This TCR beta chain was documented in a study of T cells in Graves' hyperthyroidism and ophthalmopathy. Regarding this clonotype: Its antigen is as yet unknown.

Stable Graves' hyperthyroidism meant no ophthalmopathy progression within 18 months. On the basis of clinical symptoms, serum thyroxine and TRAb, thyroid ultrasound and orbital computed tomography, diagnoses were made. The V end lost 3 bases, the J end lost 0 bases, and 15 bases lay between the germline ends. There are 17 residues in the CDR3. Study-level points and caveats: Using 13 V-J features, a model discriminated ophthalmopathy from stable hyperthyroidism. Ophthalmopathy got predicted by the model a median approximately 6.4 months before its onset.

Regions amplified from RNA transcripts were the TCR beta CDR3 regions. During a first-round RT-PCR of the TCR CDR3, the HTBI primer set was used. Each CDR3 protein is one row after TCRdb ran MiXCR on the multiplex PCR reads. The table shows fewer than 800,000 distinct CDR3 sequences, with over 15% occurring only once. The clonotype comes from a man in his late teens or twenties with Graves' hyperthyroidism. The sequenced sample was blood. The chain couples TRBV12-3 or TRBV12-4 to TRBJ2-1; maybe TRBD2 (5 bases). The CDR3 protein is CASSFTGMGYSYNEQFF. DNA for the CDR3: TGTGCCAGCAGTTTTACGGGGATGGGGTACTCCTACAATGAGCAGTTCTTC.